This T cell receptor beta chain came from a study of T cells in Graves' hyperthyroidism and ophthalmopathy. On this clonotype itself: The germline gene is not matched at one end of the junction; a read error may be the cause.

This CDR3 has 16 amino acids. CDR1 is SGHRS, CDR2 YFSETQ, per germline. Amplification targeted TCR beta CDR3 regions from RNA transcripts. The HTBI set primed first-round TCR CDR3 RT-PCR. A single record per CDR3 protein comes from TCRdb applying MiXCR to the multiplex PCR reads. Among 300,000 to 450,000 distinct CDR3 sequences listed, roughly 13% were seen once. The TCR originated in an older woman with Graves' hyperthyroidism. The V call is TRBV5-1, the J call TRBJ2-7; possible D gene TRBD2, 5 bases. The material sequenced was blood. The DNA for the CDR3 is TGCGCCAGCAGTTTGGTTGCGGGCCCCAAAGGCGGTGAGCAGTACTTC. It encodes CASSLVAGPKGGEQYF.